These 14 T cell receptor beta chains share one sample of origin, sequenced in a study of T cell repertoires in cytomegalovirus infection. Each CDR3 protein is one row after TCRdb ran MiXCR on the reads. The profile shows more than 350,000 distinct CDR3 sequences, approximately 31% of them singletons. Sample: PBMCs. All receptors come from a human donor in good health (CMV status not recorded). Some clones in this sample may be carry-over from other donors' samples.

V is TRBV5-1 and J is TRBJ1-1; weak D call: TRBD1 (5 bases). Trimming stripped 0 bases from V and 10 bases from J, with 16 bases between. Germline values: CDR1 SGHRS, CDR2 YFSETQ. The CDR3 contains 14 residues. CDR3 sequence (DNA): TGCGCCAGCAGCTTGGGACAGTTACCGACCGGAGCTTTCTTT. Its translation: CASSLGQLPTGAFF.

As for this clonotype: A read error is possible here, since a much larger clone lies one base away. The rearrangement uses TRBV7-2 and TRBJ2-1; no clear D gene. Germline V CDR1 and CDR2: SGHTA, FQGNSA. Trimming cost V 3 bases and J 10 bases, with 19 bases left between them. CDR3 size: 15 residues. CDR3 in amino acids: CASSFGTEVGREQFF. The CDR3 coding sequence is TGTGCCAGCAGCTTTGGTACGGAAGTCGGTAGGGAGCAGTTCTTC.

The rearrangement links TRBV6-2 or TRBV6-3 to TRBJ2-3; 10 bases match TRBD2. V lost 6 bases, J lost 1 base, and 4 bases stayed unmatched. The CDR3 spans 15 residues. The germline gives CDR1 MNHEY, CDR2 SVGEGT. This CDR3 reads CASRAGGLGTDTQYF. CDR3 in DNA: TGTGCCAGCAGAGCGGGGGGGCTGGGCACAGATACGCAGTATTTT.

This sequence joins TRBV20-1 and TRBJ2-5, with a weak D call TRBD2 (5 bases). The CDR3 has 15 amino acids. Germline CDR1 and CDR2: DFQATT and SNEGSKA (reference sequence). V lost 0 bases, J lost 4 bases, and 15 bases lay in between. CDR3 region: CSARDVEAGAETQYF. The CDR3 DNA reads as TGCAGTGCTAGAGATGTGGAGGCGGGTGCAGAGACCCAGTACTTC.

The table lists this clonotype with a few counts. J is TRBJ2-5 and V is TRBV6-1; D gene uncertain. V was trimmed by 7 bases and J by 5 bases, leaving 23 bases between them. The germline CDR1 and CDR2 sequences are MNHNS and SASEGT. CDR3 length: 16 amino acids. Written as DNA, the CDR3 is TGTGCCAGCACCATGGGCGACGGCGTCGGTGGGGAGACCCAGTACTTC. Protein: CASTMGDGVGGETQYF.

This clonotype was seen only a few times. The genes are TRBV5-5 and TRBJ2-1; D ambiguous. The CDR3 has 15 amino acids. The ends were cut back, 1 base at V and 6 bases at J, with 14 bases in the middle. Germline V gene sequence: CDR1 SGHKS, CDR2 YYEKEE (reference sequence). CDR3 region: CASSLLHRSSNEQFF. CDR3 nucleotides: TGTGCCAGCAGCTTGCTCCATAGGAGCTCCAATGAGCAGTTCTTC. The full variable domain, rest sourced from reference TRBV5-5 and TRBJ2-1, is DAGVTQSPTHLIKTRGQQVTLRCSPISGHKSVSWYQQVLGQGPQFIFQYYEKEERGRGNFPDRFSARQFPNYSSELNVNALLLGDSALYLCASSLLHRSSNEQFFGPGTRLTVL.

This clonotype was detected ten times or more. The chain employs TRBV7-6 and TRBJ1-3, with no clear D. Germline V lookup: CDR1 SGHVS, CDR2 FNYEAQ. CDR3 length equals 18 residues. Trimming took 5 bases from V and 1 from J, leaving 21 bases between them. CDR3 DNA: TGTGCCAGCAGCACCAGGAGGCCAGGAGCCAAATCTGGAAACACCATATATTTT. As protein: CASSTRRPGAKSGNTIYF.

The DNA of the CDR3 is TGTGCCAGCAGTTTAGTGGGGGAGACTGAAGCTTTCTTT. As protein: CASSLVGETEAFF. V and J are TRBV12-3 or TRBV12-4 and TRBJ1-1; perhaps TRBD1 as D (5 bases). This CDR3 has 13 residues. With 1 base removed from V and 5 bases from J, the gap between germline ends came to 8 bases.

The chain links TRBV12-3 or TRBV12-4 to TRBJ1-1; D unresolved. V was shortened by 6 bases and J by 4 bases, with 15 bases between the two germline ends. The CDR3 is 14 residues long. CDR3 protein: CASSHSAWGTEAFF. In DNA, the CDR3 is TGTGCCAGCAGCCACAGTGCTTGGGGCACTGAAGCTTTCTTT.

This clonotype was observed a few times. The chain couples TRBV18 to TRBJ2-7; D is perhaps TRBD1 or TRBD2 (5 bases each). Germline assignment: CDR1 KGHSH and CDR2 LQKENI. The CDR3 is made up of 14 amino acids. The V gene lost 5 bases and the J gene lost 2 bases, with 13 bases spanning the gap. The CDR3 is CASSGAGAPYEQYF. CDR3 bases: TGTGCCAGCTCAGGGGCGGGCGCACCCTACGAGCAGTACTTC.

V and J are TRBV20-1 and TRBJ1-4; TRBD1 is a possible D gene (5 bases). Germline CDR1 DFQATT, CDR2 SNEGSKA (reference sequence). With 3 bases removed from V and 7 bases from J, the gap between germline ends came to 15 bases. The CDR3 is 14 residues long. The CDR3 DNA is TGCAGTGCTAGGCCCGAGGGGTTGGCTGAAAAACTGTTTTTT. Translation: CSARPEGLAEKLFF.

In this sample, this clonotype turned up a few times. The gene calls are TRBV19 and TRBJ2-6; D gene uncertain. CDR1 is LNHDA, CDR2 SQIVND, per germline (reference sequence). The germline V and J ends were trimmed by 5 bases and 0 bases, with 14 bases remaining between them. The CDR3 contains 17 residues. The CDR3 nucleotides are TGTGCCAGTAGTCCCCCCCGGCGGCTCTCTGGGGCCAACGTCCTGACTTTC. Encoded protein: CASSPPRRLSGANVLTF.

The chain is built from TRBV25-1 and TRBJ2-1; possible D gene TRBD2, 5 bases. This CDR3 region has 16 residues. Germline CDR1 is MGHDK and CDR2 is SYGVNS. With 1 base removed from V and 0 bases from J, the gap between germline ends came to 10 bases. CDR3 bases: TGTGCCAGCAGTGAATTGAAAGGGAGCTCCTACAATGAGCAGTTCTTC. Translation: CASSELKGSSYNEQFF.

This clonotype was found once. The CDR3: CASSLSAGQLYEQYF. Written as DNA, the CDR3 is TGTGCCAGCAGTTTATCGGCGGGACAACTCTACGAGCAGTACTTC. The chain couples TRBV27 to TRBJ2-7; perhaps D is TRBD1 or TRBD2 (6 bases each). Trimming left V 0 bases short and J 3 bases short, with 12 bases between. Germline V gene lookup returns CDR1 MNHEY and CDR2 SMNVEV (reference sequence). There are 15 residues in the CDR3.